This T cell receptor (beta chain) was identified during a study of blood T cells in healthy people across ages. Then a second PCR, running roughly 7 to 11 cycles, was carried out with a sample-barcoded 5' primer and a J-beta primer mix. A template-switch adaptor containing 12 random nucleotides labeled each cDNA molecule. MiXCR, applied by TCRdb to the 5' RACE reads, yields one record per CDR3 protein. The data contain 600,000 or so distinct CDR3 sequences, less than 35% of them singletons. The table lists this clonotype with many counts. Germline CDR1 SGHRS, CDR2 YFSETQ. This CDR3 is 14 amino acids long. Trimming took 3 bases from V and 5 from J, leaving 14 bases between them.

This receptor was obtained from a woman aged 80 or over in good health. The J gene is TRBJ1-2, the V gene TRBV5-1; D might be TRBD1 (5 bases). The sequencing sample was made of blood. As DNA, the CDR3 is TGCGCCAGCAGCTCCGAAATCCAGGGTTATGGCTACACCTTC. Protein sequence: CASSSEIQGYGYTF. Full variable domain (outside the CDR3, taken from reference TRBV5-1 and TRBJ1-2): KAGVTQTPRYLIKTRGQQVTLSCSPISGHRSVSWYQQTPGQGLQFLFEYFSETQRNKGNFPGRFSGRQFSNSRSEMNVSTLELGDSALYLCASSSEIQGYGYTFGSGTRLTVV.